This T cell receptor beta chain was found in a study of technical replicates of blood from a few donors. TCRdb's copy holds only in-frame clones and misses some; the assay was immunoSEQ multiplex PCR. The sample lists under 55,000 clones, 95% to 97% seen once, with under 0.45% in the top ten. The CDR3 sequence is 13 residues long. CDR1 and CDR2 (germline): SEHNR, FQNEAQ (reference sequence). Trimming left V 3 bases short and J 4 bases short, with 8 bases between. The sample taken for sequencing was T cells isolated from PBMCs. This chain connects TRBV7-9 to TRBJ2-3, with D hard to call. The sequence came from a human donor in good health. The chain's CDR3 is CASSLESPDTQYF. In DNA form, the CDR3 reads TGTGCCAGCAGCTTGGAGAGCCCAGATACGCAGTATTTT.